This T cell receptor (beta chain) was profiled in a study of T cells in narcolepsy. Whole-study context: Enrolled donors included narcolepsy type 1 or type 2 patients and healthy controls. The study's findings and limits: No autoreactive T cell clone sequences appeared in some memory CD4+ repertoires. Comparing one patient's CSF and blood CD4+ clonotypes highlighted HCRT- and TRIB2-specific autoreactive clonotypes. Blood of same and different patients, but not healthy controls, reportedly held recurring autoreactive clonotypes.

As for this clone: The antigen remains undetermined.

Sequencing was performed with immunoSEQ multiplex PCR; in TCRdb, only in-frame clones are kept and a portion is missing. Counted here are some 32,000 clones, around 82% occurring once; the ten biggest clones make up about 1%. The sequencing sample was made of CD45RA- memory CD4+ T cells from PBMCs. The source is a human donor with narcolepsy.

The CDR3 is CASSIFQGRLAKNIQYF. The CDR3 DNA follows: TGTGCCAGTAGTATTTTCCAGGGCAGGCTAGCCAAAAACATTCAGTACTTC. The genes are TRBV19 and TRBJ2-4; TRBD1 might be the D (5 bases). V shed 3 bases and J shed 0 bases, with 15 bases lying between them. The germline V gene encodes CDR1 LNHDA and CDR2 SQIVND (reference sequence). The CDR3 length is 17 residues.